This T cell receptor (beta chain) was captured by sequencing in a study of OX40 agonist ivuxolimab in advanced cancers. Regarding the complete study: The costimulatory receptor OX40 (CD134) was targeted by ivuxolimab, a fully human IgG2 agonistic monoclonal antibody. The monotherapy dose-escalation portion (N ≈ 56 patients) of the phase I ivuxolimab trial is reported in the paper. Patients were allowed to have had prior anti-PD-1, anti-PD-L1 or anti-CTLA-4 therapy, and around two fifths of the dose-escalation patients had been treated with checkpoint inhibitors. The dose-escalation cohort was approximately 83% male with a mean age of about 58 years, ranging from about 20 to 80. The purpose of peripheral TCRbeta sequencing was to test whether ivuxolimab changed TCR sequence diversity and led to clonal T-cell expansion. Of the 50 to 55 patients in dose escalation, 19 had hepatocellular carcinoma, roughly 15 had melanoma, 9 had renal cell carcinoma and 9 had head and neck cancer. Partial responses occurred in three dose-escalation patients: two with cutaneous melanoma and one with hepatocellular carcinoma. Intravenous ivuxolimab was administered to patients every 2 weeks at six dose levels: 0.01, 0.1, 0.3, 1.5, 3 and 10 mg/kg. On the study overall, not on this receptor specifically: In the 0.1-3.0 mg/kg groups, partial responders had among the lowest normalized peripheral clonal expansion, particularly in CD8+ T cells. The antigen specificity of the clonally expanded peripheral T cells was not determined. Low levels of normalized T-cell clonal expansion were also seen in some nonresponding patients. At doses of 0.1 to 3.0 mg/kg, clonal expansion of both CD4+ and CD8+ T cells in blood was seen between baseline and week 6. After ivuxolimab, more expanded clones were found on average in CD8+ T cells than in CD4+ T cells.

Patients with a history of autoimmune disease or receiving systemic immunosuppression were excluded from the trial. In every dose cohort, peripheral blood was drawn for TCR sequencing at baseline, cycle 4 day 1, and cycle 7 day 1. The samples were taken from a phase I, first-in-human, multicenter, open-label dose-escalation trial of ivuxolimab. Adults with locally advanced or metastatic melanoma, renal cell carcinoma, hepatocellular carcinoma or head and neck squamous cell carcinoma were enrolled in the trial. Before TCR sequencing, CD4+ T cells and CD8+ T cells were sorted from peripheral blood as separate populations. About this clone: Its antigen is not yet known. No base quality information exists; no much larger clone differs at one position.

CDR1 SQVTM and CDR2 ANQGSEA are derived from the germline V gene. There are 11 amino acids in the CDR3, from cysteine to phenylalanine inclusive. The only DNA kept is the CDR3, 33 bases in frame from the first base. V was cut back by 4 bases and J by 7 bases, leaving a gap of 7 bases between them. To sequence the TCRbeta CDR3 region, genomic DNA was isolated from the sorted cells. The immunoSEQ Assay was used for sequencing of TCRbeta CDR3 regions. TCRdb carries this immuneACCESS record with in-frame sequences only. Its versions omit some clonotypes, under half of them owing to an unresolved V gene in the studies checked, with the rest unexplained. Within this sample are some 70,000 clones, with just over 85% of them counted one time only. The ten largest clones represent about 8.2% of the sample.

The sequence joins TRBV29-1 to TRBJ2-2; a confident D gene designation cannot be given. This receptor was identified in an adult with an advanced solid tumor such as melanoma, head and neck, liver or kidney cancer. The sequenced sample was CD4+ or CD8+ T cells sorted from blood, obtained in a trial of the OX40 agonist ivuxolimab. CDR3 protein: CSVGFGGELFF. The DNA sequence follows: TGCAGCGTTGGGTTTGGCGGGGAGCTGTTTTTT.